This TCR beta chain was sequenced during a study of cytomegalovirus exposure and HLA in healthy donors. Primers included in the PCR were 60 Vbeta and 13 Jbeta primers. Repertoires were generated with immunoSEQ multiplex PCR, while TCRdb's copy carries only in-frame clones and drops some. Recorded for this sample: more than 60,000 clones. The sequence was collected from a boy between 10 and 17 years old in good health and CMV-seronegative. Sequencing was carried out using PBMCs.

CDR3 region: CASSYGGASTDTQYF. The CDR3 bases are TGTGCCAGCAGTTACGGCGGAGCTAGCACAGATACGCAGTATTTT. V is TRBV6-5 and J is TRBJ2-3; D ambiguous. V was shortened by 2 bases and J by 0 bases, with 9 bases between the two germline ends. CDR3 length: 15 residues. Germline V lookup: CDR1 MNHEY, CDR2 SVGAGI.